Below, one T cell receptor (beta chain) is given with its context. Its binding antigen is unknown. There are no base qualities to consult, and no much larger clone falls within one base. Library method: 5' RACE. Sequencing instrument: Illumina HiSeq 2500. The second PCR ran for roughly 6 to 11 cycles and used a J-beta primer mix along with a sample-barcoded 5' primer. Each TCR beta cDNA molecule received a unique molecular identifier from a template-switch 5' adaptor carrying 12 random nucleotides. Each sample yielded at least 3 million CDR3-containing paired-end reads. All of the RNA was converted into first-strand cDNA using the Mint cDNA synthesis kit, with a TRBC-specific oligonucleotide serving as the primer. Following uracil-DNA glycosylase treatment, a first 18-cycle PCR with universal primers M1SS and BC2_uni_R was performed on all cDNA. The paper's data handling went like this. Each sample was normalized by randomly selecting 1 million high-quality reads, each carrying a distinct molecular identifier. Instead of being binned into consensus sequences, reads that shared molecular identifiers were thrown out. MiTCR, set to a Q25 quality threshold and the strictest error-elimination algorithm, was used for CDR3 identification, clonotype clustering and error correction. Lower-bound total TCR beta diversity was estimated with a nonparametric unseen species model using Euler transformation. TCRdb trimmed public reads at Q25 via fastp, called clones via MiXCR and kept in-frame beta chains. Entries are consolidated by CDR3 protein sequence, retaining the most common genes and DNA. For this entry, the V and J calls and clone size follow TCRdb and not the study's own pipeline. The sample data list about 970,000 distinct CDR3 sequences, and just over 50% of these were observed just once. The ten biggest clones cover about 22% of the sample.

This specimen belongs to a study of blood T cells in healthy people across ages (dated by TCRdb to the mid-2010s). For the wider study: In model experiments, template switching captured roughly one uniquely barcoded TCR beta cDNA molecule for every two T cells. The donors were split into four age groups: young (average 16 years), middle-aged (39), aged (over 55) and long-lived (roughly 86). Using the same blood draw, the study looked at two additional independent replicas of 1 million unique cDNA reads for two donors, one aged 18 to 29 and the other aged 80 or older. To track age-related changes in TCR beta repertoire diversity, the study relied on deep sequencing normalized with unique cDNA molecular identifiers. Donors of different ages were randomly distributed across sequencing lanes to avoid experimental bias. On the study overall, not on this receptor specifically: Bulk unsorted PBMC profiling prevented conclusive comparison of naive and antigen-experienced compartments. Observed TCR beta diversity per million T cells fell roughly linearly with age, and a significant reduction was already apparent by age roughly 40. The CMV infection status of donors was not known, potentially confounding age-related changes in expanded clonotypes. Compared with the aged group, the long-lived group had more naive CD4+ T cells, fewer expanded clones and increased TCR diversity, a pattern suggesting age selection. A strong correlation was found between observed TCR beta diversity and the percentage of naive T cells measured by flow cytometry. Estimates of total diversity from one million sequenced T cells were regarded as lower bounds and underestimates.

Systemically healthy Caucasian individuals from Russia, 35 to 40 in total and aged roughly 6 to 100 years, were included as donors. Each donor gave 8 to 10 milliliters of peripheral blood, collected into EDTA-treated Vacutainer tubes. Ficoll-Paque density-gradient centrifugation was used to isolate PBMCs, with at least 6.5 million per sample. Total RNA was extracted from PBMCs with Trizol reagent, with at least 5.5 micrograms obtained per sample. For every donor, an aliquot of PBMCs went through flow cytometry to measure the percentages of naive CD45RAhigh/CD27high T cells. Including cysteine and phenylalanine, the CDR3 has 13 amino acids. The retained sequence is limited to the CDR3, 39 bases, with the frame set at the first base. The germline V gene sets CDR1 to LGHNA and CDR2 to YSLEER. V lost 3 bases and J lost 3 bases; the stretch between them is 8 bases long.

The specimen was blood. The chain is assembled from TRBV4-3 and TRBJ1-2; the D gene remains uncertain. This clonotype was obtained from a woman aged 55-69 years in good health. The nucleotides are TGCGCCAGCAGCCACCAGGCAGACTATGGCTACACCTTC. Its protein is CASSHQADYGYTF.